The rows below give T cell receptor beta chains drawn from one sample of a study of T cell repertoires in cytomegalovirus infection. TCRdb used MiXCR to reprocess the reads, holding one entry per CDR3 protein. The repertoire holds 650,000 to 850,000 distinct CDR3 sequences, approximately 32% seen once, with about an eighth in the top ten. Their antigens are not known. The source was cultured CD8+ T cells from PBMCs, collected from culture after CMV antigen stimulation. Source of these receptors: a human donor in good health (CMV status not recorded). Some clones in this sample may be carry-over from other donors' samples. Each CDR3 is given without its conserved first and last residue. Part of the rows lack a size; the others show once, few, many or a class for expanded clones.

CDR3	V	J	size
ASSFTGGQPQH	TRBV27	TRBJ1-5	many
ASSFLGERTQY	TRBV27	TRBJ2-5	few
ASSPKKHRELGYT	TRBV7-8	TRBJ1-2	-
ASSYSVGQGTIQPQH	TRBV6-6	TRBJ1-5	few
ASGLDPYRRQANYGYT	TRBV12-5	TRBJ1-2	few
ASSFIVEKGYT	TRBV7-9	TRBJ1-2	-
ASSQAFSGYNEQF	TRBV4-2	TRBJ2-1	few
ASSQATWGNRAHGYT	TRBV3-1	TRBJ1-2	-
ASSVEGREIGNQPQH	TRBV9	TRBJ1-5	-
ASRDTRIYGYT	TRBV7-6	TRBJ1-2	few
SALTRGTQY	TRBV20-1	TRBJ2-5	few
ASSYPGDLH	TRBV6-2/TRBV6-3	TRBJ1-6	-
ASSQESGGKTQY	TRBV4-1	TRBJ2-5	-
ASSYSMGRADYEQY	TRBV6-5	TRBJ2-7	-
SSSLFSGGATGELF	TRBV27	TRBJ2-2	-
ASSLTNRGGDTEAF	TRBV6-5	TRBJ1-1	-
ASSQERRRPTDTQY	TRBV4-1	TRBJ2-3	many
ASSLGAVGFYGYT	TRBV2	TRBJ1-2	-
ASRGGVDYGYT	TRBV12-3/TRBV12-4	TRBJ1-2	few
ASSRQGADGYT	TRBV6-2/TRBV6-3	TRBJ1-2	-
ASSENPQQTNEQF	TRBV2	TRBJ2-1	-
ASSSQGTDSYNEQF	TRBV7-9	TRBJ2-1	-
ASSDLRADNLNEKLF	TRBV2	TRBJ1-4	-
ASSPTGVLHEQY	TRBV7-9	TRBJ2-7	-
ASSLGEGVGEAF	TRBV7-6	TRBJ1-1	-
ASTNPTSEQF	TRBV6-6	TRBJ2-1	-
ASTNGGESQH	TRBV5-5	TRBJ1-5	-
ASTGAGGDEQF	TRBV19	TRBJ2-1	few
ASSYSPKAGYT	TRBV6-2/TRBV6-3	TRBJ1-2	once
ASSLTETGDTQY	TRBV7-6	TRBJ2-3	many
ASSYSNASPDTQY	TRBV6-5	TRBJ2-3	-
ASSSFSGPSYEQY	TRBV7-6	TRBJ2-7	-
ASSLYLLIAGEGDTQY	TRBV12-3/TRBV12-4	TRBJ2-3	-
ASSLGQGHSGYT	TRBV27	TRBJ1-2	-
ASSLGDPTTAF	TRBV7-2	TRBJ1-1	many
ASSAYGQAEKLF	TRBV7-9	TRBJ1-4	-
ASSLGNSQAGETQY	TRBV5-1	TRBJ2-5	few
ASTKAVSYNEQF	TRBV19	TRBJ2-1	-
ASSSGAGAYSGANVLT	TRBV7-9	TRBJ2-6	many
AISEGMNIQY	TRBV10-3	TRBJ2-4	many
SVVFESTDTQY	TRBV29-1	TRBJ2-3	few
ASTHIMNTEAF	TRBV10-2	TRBJ1-1	-
ASKPPAGAHTDTQY	TRBV13	TRBJ2-3	-
ATSVTEGDEQF	TRBV24-1	TRBJ2-1	few